The clone carrying this T cell receptor (beta chain) came up many times. Its antigen is not known. TCRdb fed the PCR reads into MiXCR, producing one record per CDR3 protein. Among about 70,000 distinct CDR3 sequences listed, about 18% were seen once. The sample is drawn from a study of molecular identifiers for immune sequencing clone quantification. Study information: In replicates, RNA from approximately 20,000 or 100,000 naive CD8 cells was divided five ways and four parts were sequenced. Points from the study as a whole: Clones above 20 RNA copies contained over 98% of effector molecules but under 1% of naive ones. Identical TCR molecules can share a barcode, and this sharing could underestimate highly expanded clone sizes.

Sorted naive CD8 T cells were those defined as CD8+CD4-CCR7+CD45RA+. The CDR3 consists of 14 residues. The germline V and J ends were trimmed by 3 bases and 2 bases, with 12 bases remaining between them. Looked up from germline, CDR1 is SGDLS and CDR2 is YYNGEE. This chain connects TRBV9 to TRBJ2-7; D ambiguous. The specimen was naive CD8+ T cells from blood, with Jurkat cell RNA spiked in. The subset here: FACS-sorted CD8+CD4-CCR7+CD45RA+ naive T cells. This TCR came from a human donor in good health. Some libraries in this study had Jurkat cell RNA spiked in. The CDR3: CASSAPLVPYEQYF. CDR3 sequence (DNA): TGTGCCAGCAGCGCCCCGCTGGTCCCCTACGAGCAGTACTTC.